This T cell receptor beta chain is drawn from a study of CD8 T cells in ankylosing spondylitis. Findings of the study overall: Disease-linked clones, CD8+, were relatively rare in peripheral blood. There was a TCR beta motif, made of several highly homologous variants, that appeared characteristic of ankylosing spondylitis blood. Some of these motif variants have turned up before, in reports on reactive arthritis synovial fluid and blood.

The V end lost 7 bases, the J end lost 5 bases, and 18 bases lay between the germline ends. Germline CDR1 reads MNHEY; CDR2 reads SVGAGI. The CDR3 is 15 amino acids. This clonotype was observed a handful of times. Its specificity is unknown. By quantitative 5'-RACE with molecular barcodes, the TCR beta libraries were made. TCRdb independently ran MiXCR on the 5' RACE reads; one entry per CDR3 protein. The repertoire holds a few hundred thousand distinct CDR3 sequences, with 9.5% to 15% as singletons. The rearrangement uses TRBV6-5 and TRBJ2-1; D is uncertain. The source of this sequence is a male donor with ankylosing spondylitis. The sample was blood, either unsorted or a sorted T cell fraction (not recorded which). The DNA of the CDR3 is TGTGCCAGCACTTATTTCCCCGCTTGGGACAATGAGCAGTTCTTC. Translating gives CASTYFPAWDNEQFF.